The 24 T cell receptor beta chains below all came from one sample that was sequenced in a study of OX40 agonist ivuxolimab in advanced cancers. The table came from immunoSEQ multiplex PCR; TCRdb's copy has only in-frame clones and leaves some out. This table holds 70,000 to 95,000 clones, approximately 83% found once. Here the sequenced sample was CD4+ or CD8+ T cells sorted from blood, taken in a trial of the OX40 agonist ivuxolimab. The receptors derive from an adult with an advanced solid tumor such as melanoma, head and neck, liver or kidney cancer.

This chain links TRBV18 with TRBJ1-5; TRBD1 is a possible D gene (5 bases). Germline CDR1 reads KGHSH; CDR2 reads LQKENI. The germline V and J ends were trimmed by 6 bases and 1 base, with 13 bases remaining between them. The CDR3 has 15 amino acids. CDR3 amino acids: CASSQGEGSNQPQHF. As DNA, the CDR3 is TGTGCCAGCTCCCAGGGCGAAGGAAGCAATCAGCCCCAGCATTTT.

The CDR3 reads CSVGASGTYEQYF. CDR3 in DNA: TGCAGCGTTGGGGCTAGCGGGACCTACGAGCAGTACTTC. This chain joins TRBV29-1 and TRBJ2-7; 9 bases match TRBD2. Germline CDR1 and CDR2: SQVTM and ANQGSEA. Trimming at V came to 4 bases and at J to 2 bases, leaving 3 bases not matched to a gene. CDR3 length equals 13 residues.

Only one count was recorded for this clone. The V gene is TRBV5-6, the J gene TRBJ1-1; D unresolved. Per germline, CDR1 SGHDT and CDR2 YYEEEE. CDR3 length: 11 residues. Trimming took 5 bases from V and 7 from J, leaving 9 bases between them. The CDR3, as DNA: TGTGCCAGCAGTTACTCGGGTGAAGCTTTCTTT. Its translation: CASSYSGEAFF.

This rearrangement joins TRBV6-1 to TRBJ2-4, with D possibly being TRBD1 (6 bases). Germline V gene lookup returns CDR1 MNHNS and CDR2 SASEGT. Trimming took 3 bases from V and 6 from J, leaving 15 bases between them. This CDR3 contains 15 residues. The CDR3 DNA follows: TGTGCCAGCAGTGAGCCTACACAGGGAAGAAACATTCAGTACTTC. It specifies CASSEPTQGRNIQYF.

This chain links TRBV11-2 with TRBJ2-2; D is unresolved. Germline values: CDR1 SGHAT, CDR2 FQNNGV. The CDR3 has 14 residues. V was cut by 1 base and J by 3 bases, with 6 bases left in between. In DNA, the CDR3 is TGTGCCAGCAGCTTAGGCGCGGACACCGGGGAGCTGTTTTTT. Translation gives CASSLGADTGELFF.

This clone was recorded only once. This chain joins TRBV2 and TRBJ1-2; D call uncertain. CDR1 and CDR2 (germline): SNHLY, FYNNEI. With 4 bases removed from V and 1 base from J, the gap between germline ends came to 4 bases. The CDR3 extends over 12 amino acids. CDR3 amino acids: CASSVDNYGYTF. Here the CDR3 DNA reads TGTGCCAGCAGTGTAGATAACTATGGCTACACCTTC.

The chain couples TRBV7-2 to TRBJ2-1; a possible D gene is TRBD1 (5 bases). Trimming took off 4 bases at V and 12 bases at J, with 16 bases between the two ends. The CDR3 has 13 amino acids. The germline V gene has CDR1 SGHTA and CDR2 FQGNSA. The CDR3 reads CASSWQGLGRQFF. For the CDR3, the DNA is TGTGCCAGCAGCTGGCAGGGTCTCGGACGGCAGTTCTTC.

The rearrangement uses TRBV7-8 and TRBJ2-2; possibly TRBD1 or TRBD2 for D (6 bases each). Trimming cost V 4 bases and J 5 bases, with 11 bases left between them. The CDR3 is 14 residues long. Germline assignment: CDR1 SGHVS and CDR2 FQNEAQ. The CDR3: CASSWGAMTGELFF. The CDR3 coding sequence is TGTGCCAGCAGCTGGGGGGCAATGACCGGGGAGCTGTTTTTT.

V gene TRBV19 combines with J gene TRBJ2-2; 10 bases agree with TRBD1. This CDR3 comprises 15 residues. Germline V lookup: CDR1 LNHDA, CDR2 SQIVND (reference sequence). Unmatched junction bases numbered 6, after V lost 7 bases and J lost 4 bases. The CDR3 protein is CASTRQGAGTGELFF. CDR3 nucleotides: TGTGCCAGTACTCGACAGGGGGCGGGCACCGGGGAGCTGTTTTTT.

The J gene is TRBJ1-2, the V gene TRBV28; a weak D match, TRBD1 (5 bases). The CDR3 loop spans 18 amino acids. V lost 3 bases and J lost 1, with 21 bases in between. The V gene's germline CDR1 is MDHEN and CDR2 SYDVKM. The CDR3 DNA follows: TGTGCCAGCAGTTTTCTTGTAGGGCAGGGCCTAAATAACTATGGCTACACCTTC. Protein sequence: CASSFLVGQGLNNYGYTF.

This chain joins TRBV18 and TRBJ2-6; D is ambiguous. CDR3 length: 16 residues. Germline V gives CDR1 KGHSH, CDR2 LQKENI. V lost 2 bases and J lost 0, with 8 bases in between. The CDR3 protein is CASSPSVSSGANVLTF. CDR3 DNA sequence: TGTGCCAGCTCACCATCCGTCTCCTCTGGGGCCAACGTCCTGACTTTC.

The J gene is TRBJ1-1, the V gene TRBV5-1; D is uncertain. Germline values: CDR1 SGHRS, CDR2 YFSETQ. The germline V and J ends were trimmed by 9 bases and 0 bases, with 12 bases remaining between them. The CDR3 length is 13 residues. CDR3 nucleotides: TGCGCCACCAAAAGGACGTTGAACACTGAAGCTTTCTTT. This gives the protein CATKRTLNTEAFF. The whole variable domain, remainder taken from reference TRBV5-1 and TRBJ1-1, is KAGVTQTPRYLIKTRGQQVTLSCSPISGHRSVSWYQQTPGQGLQFLFEYFSETQRNKGNFPGRFSGRQFSNSRSEMNVSTLELGDSALYLCATKRTLNTEAFFGQGTRLTVV.

This clone was found once. The genes are TRBV2 and TRBJ2-3, with 10 bases identical to TRBD1. The CDR3 consists of 14 residues. Germline loops: CDR1 SNHLY, CDR2 FYNNEI. V was pared by 4 bases and J by 5 bases, with 3 bases of the junction left unmatched. The CDR3 sequence: CASSGQGAGDTQYF. The CDR3 nucleotides are TGTGCCAGCAGTGGACAGGGGGCTGGAGATACGCAGTATTTT. The variable domain in full, completed from reference TRBV2 and TRBJ2-3, reads EPEVTQTPSHQVTQMGQEVILRCVPISNHLYFYWYRQILGQKVEFLVSFYNNEISEKSEIFDDQFSVERPDGSNFTLKIRSTKLEDSAMYFCASSGQGAGDTQYFGPGTRLTVL.

The V gene is TRBV6-1, the J gene TRBJ1-2; D is possibly TRBD1 (6 bases). V lost 8 bases, J lost 2 bases, and 12 bases lay in between. The CDR3 spans 13 residues. The germline V gene encodes CDR1 MNHNS and CDR2 SASEGT. CDR3 region: CASQRGLNYGYTF. Written as DNA, the CDR3 is TGTGCCAGCCAACGGGGGCTGAACTATGGCTACACCTTC.

The genes are TRBV2 and TRBJ2-7; the match to TRBD1 covers 9 bases. The germline V gene has CDR1 SNHLY and CDR2 FYNNEI. The ends lost 9 bases at V and 5 bases at J; junction bases unmatched: 5. The CDR3 is made up of 12 amino acids. This chain's CDR3 is CARGTGFNEQYF. DNA of the CDR3: TGTGCCAGAGGGACAGGGTTTAACGAGCAGTACTTC.

This chain uses TRBV7-2 with TRBJ2-5; 7 nucleotides align to TRBD2. V lost 2 bases, J lost 5 bases, and 11 bases stayed unmatched. This CDR3 has 16 residues. Germline V gene sequence: CDR1 SGHTA, CDR2 FQGNSA. The CDR3: CASSLSFRRERETQYF. The DNA of the CDR3 is TGTGCCAGCAGCTTAAGTTTTAGGCGGGAGAGGGAGACCCAGTACTTC.

This clone has just one count. This rearrangement joins TRBV6-5 to TRBJ1-6, with D maybe TRBD1 (5 bases). The CDR3 contains 13 residues. V was shortened by 6 bases and J by 7 bases, with 10 bases between the two germline ends. CDR1 is MNHEY, CDR2 SVGAGI, per germline. CDR3 sequence (DNA): TGTGCCAGCAGCAACAGGCAAAATTCACCCCTCCACTTT. This codes for CASSNRQNSPLHF.

The chain couples TRBV15 to TRBJ2-5; 9 bases fit TRBD2. The CDR3 spans 18 residues. CDR1 and CDR2 from the germline V gene are LNHNV and YYDKDF (reference sequence). V lost 4 bases to trimming and J lost 3 bases; unmatched junction nucleotides: 15. DNA of the CDR3: TGTGCCACCAGCAAACGAACGGGACTAGCCGTAAGCAAAGAGACCCAGTACTTC. Translated: CATSKRTGLAVSKETQYF.

In this sample, this clone turned up once. The chain combines TRBV28 with TRBJ2-7; D may match TRBD1 or TRBD2 (6 bases each). CDR3 length equals 13 residues. Germline CDR1 MDHEN, CDR2 SYDVKM. V was trimmed by 7 bases and J by 4 bases, leaving 14 bases between them. In DNA, the CDR3 is TGTGCCAGCACCCCTCGGGGGCAGTACGAGCAGTACTTC. It encodes CASTPRGQYEQYF.

V usage is TRBV6-6 and J usage is TRBJ1-5; 8 bases agree with TRBD1. Per germline, CDR1 MNHNY and CDR2 SVGAGI (reference sequence). V shed 2 bases and J 4 bases; nucleotides not matched to a gene: 7. The CDR3 totals 16 residues. In nucleotides, the CDR3 is TGTGCCAGCAGTTACCTAGGACAGGGAAGGAATCAGCCCCAGCATTTT. Its translation is CASSYLGQGRNQPQHF.

This clone was counted once. J is TRBJ2-7 and V is TRBV6-5; D is perhaps TRBD1 (6 bases). Germline-derived CDR1 and CDR2 are MNHEY and SVGAGI. Trimming stripped 5 bases from V and 4 bases from J, with 12 bases between. The CDR3 covers 13 residues. The CDR3 loop is CASSTTGRYEQYF. Here the CDR3 DNA reads TGTGCCAGCAGTACAACAGGGAGATACGAGCAGTACTTC.

This chain uses TRBV5-1 with TRBJ1-6; D perhaps matches TRBD1 (6 bases). V was shortened by 0 bases and J by 9 bases, with 13 bases between the two germline ends. This CDR3 is 15 amino acids long. Per germline, CDR1 SGHRS and CDR2 YFSETQ. The chain's CDR3 is CASSLDGGRGSPLHF. The CDR3 region has the DNA TGCGCCAGCAGCTTGGACGGGGGGCGAGGTTCACCCCTCCACTTT. Full variable domain (remainder filled in from reference TRBV5-1 and TRBJ1-6): KAGVTQTPRYLIKTRGQQVTLSCSPISGHRSVSWYQQTPGQGLQFLFEYFSETQRNKGNFPGRFSGRQFSNSRSEMNVSTLELGDSALYLCASSLDGGRGSPLHFGNGTRLTVT.

This rearrangement joins TRBV29-1 to TRBJ1-1; D ambiguous. Germline loops: CDR1 SQVTM, CDR2 ANQGSEA. The CDR3 covers 13 residues. V lost 5 bases to trimming and J lost 1 base, with 11 bases between them. DNA of the CDR3: TGCAGCGTTACCGACGGACGGAACACTGAAGCTTTCTTT. It yields the protein CSVTDGRNTEAFF.

The chain couples TRBV2 to TRBJ1-2; D unresolved. CDR3 length: 19 amino acids. Germline-derived CDR1 and CDR2 are SNHLY and FYNNEI. The germline V and J ends were trimmed by 3 bases and 0 bases, with 23 bases remaining between them. CDR3 sequence: CASSELLGGGSYANYGYTF. Here the CDR3 DNA reads TGTGCCAGCAGTGAGCTTTTGGGAGGAGGGTCCTATGCTAACTATGGCTACACCTTC.